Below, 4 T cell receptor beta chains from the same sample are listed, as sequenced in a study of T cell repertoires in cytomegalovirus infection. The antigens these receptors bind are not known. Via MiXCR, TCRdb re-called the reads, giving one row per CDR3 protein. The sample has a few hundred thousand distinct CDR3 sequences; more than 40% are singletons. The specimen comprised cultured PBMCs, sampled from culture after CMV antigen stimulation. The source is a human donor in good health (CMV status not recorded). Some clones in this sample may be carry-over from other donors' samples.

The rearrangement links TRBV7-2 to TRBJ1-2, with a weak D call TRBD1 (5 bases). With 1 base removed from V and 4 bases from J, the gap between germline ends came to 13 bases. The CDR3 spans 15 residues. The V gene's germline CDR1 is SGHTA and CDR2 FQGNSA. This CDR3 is CASSLEAGLGYGYTF. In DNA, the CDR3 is TGTGCCAGCAGCTTAGAGGCAGGGCTGGGCTATGGCTACACCTTC.

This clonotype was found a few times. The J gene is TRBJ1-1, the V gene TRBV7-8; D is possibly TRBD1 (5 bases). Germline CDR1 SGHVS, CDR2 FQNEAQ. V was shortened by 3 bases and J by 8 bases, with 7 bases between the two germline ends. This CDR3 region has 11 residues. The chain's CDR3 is CASSFQGEAFF. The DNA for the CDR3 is TGTGCCAGCAGCTTTCAGGGAGAAGCTTTCTTT.

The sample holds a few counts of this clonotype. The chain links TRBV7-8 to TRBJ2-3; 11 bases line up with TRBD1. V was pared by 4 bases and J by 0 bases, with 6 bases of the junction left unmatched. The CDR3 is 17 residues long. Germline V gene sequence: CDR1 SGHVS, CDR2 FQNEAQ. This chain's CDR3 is CASSSFRDRGSTDTQYF. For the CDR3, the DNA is TGTGCCAGCAGCTCCTTCCGGGACAGGGGGAGCACAGATACGCAGTATTTT.

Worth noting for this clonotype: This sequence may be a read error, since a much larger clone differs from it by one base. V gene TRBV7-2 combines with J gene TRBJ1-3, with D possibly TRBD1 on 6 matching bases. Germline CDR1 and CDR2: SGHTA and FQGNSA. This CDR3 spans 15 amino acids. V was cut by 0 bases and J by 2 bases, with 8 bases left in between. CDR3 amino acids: CASSLAGGTGNTIYF. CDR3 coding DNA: TGTGCCAGCAGCTTAGCCGGGGGCACTGGAAACACCATATATTTT.